This T cell receptor (beta chain) was retrieved from a study of read filtering for tumor transcriptome and immune sequencing. Germline V lookup: CDR1 SGHRS, CDR2 YFSETQ. The CDR3 has 12 amino acids. This library used about 360 ng RNA and molecular barcoded adaptors spanning alpha/delta and beta/gamma chains. MiXCR, applied by TCRdb to the reads, yields one record per CDR3 protein. The table has over 80,000 distinct CDR3 sequences, approximately 13% seen once; the top ten hold about 15%. On this clonotype: One base away lies a much larger clone, so this may be a sequencing read error.

Sequenced input: a population of CD138-negative cells sorted from bone marrow. V gene TRBV5-1 combines with J gene TRBJ1-1; no firm D call. This clonotype was obtained from a donor at least 40 years old with multiple myeloma. For the CDR3, the DNA is TGCGCCGGCAGCTTGGGCTCTAGTGAAGCTTTCTTT. Residues: CAGSLGSSEAFF.